Reported below is one TCR beta chain. As yet, its antigen is unknown. The authors extracted RNA and reverse transcribed it into cDNA as the sequencing template. Profiled with immunoSEQ multiplex PCR; TCRdb holds only in-frame clones, not every one. The sample holds around 160,000 clones, 87% seen once. CDR3 length: 14 residues. Trimming took off 7 bases at V and 4 bases at J, with 11 bases between the two ends. Per the germline V gene, CDR1 is MNHEY and CDR2 is SMNVEV (reference sequence). These data belong to a study of CD8+ T cells in alopecia areata. Turning to the study itself: It was oral tofacitinib, at 5 to 10 mg twice daily, that treated patients received. The drug, tofacitinib, lasted 6 to 18 months, followed by 6 months off drug. Study-level findings and limits: Relative to normal scalp, lesional scalp, especially alopecia totalis/universalis, showed higher clonality.

PBMCs, the starting material, were the source of sorted CD4+ and CD8+ T cells. The V call is TRBV27, the J call TRBJ2-6; D not certain. This receptor was obtained from a human donor with alopecia areata. This sample comprised CD8+ T cells sorted from blood, obtained at week 0. CDR3: CASTISSGANVLTF. In nucleotides, the CDR3 is TGTGCCAGCACGATCTCCTCGGGGGCCAACGTCCTGACTTTC.